What follows are 26 T cell receptor beta chains derived from one specimen sequenced in a study of T-cell reconstitution after alpha-beta-depleted transplantation in children. Molecular barcoding with unique molecular identifiers was used for the TCRbeta library. TCRdb called the PCR reads again in MiXCR, with one record for every CDR3 protein. The sample records about 310,000 distinct CDR3 sequences, over 20% being singletons. This sample comprised PBMCs, mostly from graft donor cells, obtained 180 days after TCRalphabeta/CD19-depleted stem cell transplant. These receptors all stem from a male patient younger than 18 who had a stem cell transplant for acute lymphoblastic leukemia, so the T cells may come from the graft donor.

This clonotype has at least ten counts. The chain joins TRBV12-3 or TRBV12-4 to TRBJ2-1; the match to TRBD2 covers 9 bases. CDR3 length: 15 amino acids. V lost 4 bases, J lost 4 bases, and 5 bases stayed unmatched. The CDR3 here is CASSSRTSAYNEQFF. Written as DNA, the CDR3 is TGTGCCAGCAGTTCTAGGACTAGCGCGTACAATGAGCAGTTCTTC.

The rearrangement uses TRBV6-6 and TRBJ2-7; possibly TRBD2 for D (5 bases). From germline, CDR1 is MNHNY and CDR2 SVGAGI (reference sequence). Deletions cut 6 bases from V and 0 bases from J, with 6 bases between. The CDR3 spans 12 residues. The CDR3 bases are TGTGCCAGCAGGACTACCTCCTACGAGCAGTACTTC. The encoded protein is CASRTTSYEQYF.

The J gene is TRBJ1-1, the V gene TRBV12-3 or TRBV12-4; D remains ambiguous. V was shortened by 7 bases and J by 8 bases, with 8 bases between the two germline ends. The CDR3 has 10 amino acids. The CDR3 protein is CASTTREAFF. DNA of the CDR3: TGTGCCAGCACCACCCGGGAAGCTTTCTTT.

This clonotype was counted only a few times. This chain connects TRBV9 to TRBJ2-3, with D maybe TRBD1 (5 bases). The V gene's germline CDR1 is SGDLS and CDR2 YYNGEE. This CDR3 spans 19 amino acids. V lost 0 bases and J 0 bases, leaving 20 bases between the germline ends. The CDR3 loop is CASSVGTLGQRPSTDTQYF. The CDR3 bases are TGTGCCAGCAGCGTAGGGACCTTGGGGCAGCGTCCTAGCACAGATACGCAGTATTTT.

A few counts support this clonotype. The chain carries TRBV6-1 and TRBJ2-1, with a weak D call TRBD1 (7 bases). Germline V gene data show CDR1 as MNHNS and CDR2 as SASEGT. V lost 4 bases, J lost 0 bases, and 25 bases lay in between. CDR3 length equals 20 residues. The DNA of the CDR3 is TGTGCCAGCAGTGGACAGGGAGGACGCTTTCCGGGCCTCTCCTACAATGAGCAGTTCTTC. Amino acids: CASSGQGGRFPGLSYNEQFF.

J is TRBJ2-6 and V is TRBV4-1; D is perhaps TRBD1 or TRBD2 (5 bases each). Germline V lookup: CDR1 MGHRA, CDR2 YSYEKL. The CDR3 extends over 17 amino acids. Trimming shortened V by 3 bases and J by 0 bases, and 12 bases separated the two germline ends. The CDR3 sequence is CASSQTGRGSGANVLTF. The CDR3 DNA follows: TGCGCCAGCAGCCAGACGGGACGAGGCTCTGGGGCCAACGTCCTGACTTTC.

The V call is TRBV5-1, the J call TRBJ1-1, with 8 bases fitting TRBD1. The CDR3 is made up of 19 amino acids. Germline assignment: CDR1 SGHRS and CDR2 YFSETQ. After removal of 2 bases from V and 0 bases from J, the junction contained 15 bases not matched to a gene. DNA for the CDR3: TGCGCCAGCAGCTTCCAAAGGGCGGGACAGGCGTTTGTGAACACTGAAGCTTTCTTT. Residues: CASSFQRAGQAFVNTEAFF.

This clonotype was seen ten or more times. The V and J genes are TRBV29-1 and TRBJ2-1; TRBD2 matches at 7 bases. The J segment lost 6 bases and the V segment lost 7 bases, leaving 9 bases of the junction unmatched. Germline loops: CDR1 SQVTM, CDR2 ANQGSEA. The CDR3 runs 13 residues. CDR3 bases: TGCAGCGCCAGGGCGGGAGCGGGCAATGAGCAGTTCTTC. It codes for CSARAGAGNEQFF.

This clonotype was seen more than once but under ten times. The chain recombines TRBV29-1 with TRBJ2-3; perhaps TRBD1 as D (5 bases). This CDR3 region has 13 residues. The germline gives CDR1 SQVTM, CDR2 ANQGSEA. V shed 4 bases and J shed 1 base, with 9 bases lying between them. The CDR3 region has the DNA TGCAGCGTTGTGGTAGGGGGCACAGATACGCAGTATTTT. Protein product: CSVVVGGTDTQYF.

The chain employs TRBV29-1 and TRBJ2-4; maybe TRBD2 (6 bases). The CDR3 extends over 15 amino acids. The V end was cut by 4 bases, the J end by 0 bases, with 13 bases between. The germline CDR1 and CDR2 sequences are SQVTM and ANQGSEA. The CDR3 here is CSVGGVDVAKNIQYF. In nucleotides, the CDR3 is TGCAGCGTTGGGGGGGTAGACGTAGCCAAAAACATTCAGTACTTC.

This clonotype showed up just a few times. The chain links TRBV4-1 to TRBJ2-7; D is undetermined. Trimming took 1 base from V and 6 from J, leaving 10 bases between them. Germline assignment: CDR1 MGHRA and CDR2 YSYEKL. CDR3 length: 13 residues. The CDR3 sequence is CASSQGIRSEQYF. The CDR3 DNA sequence: TGCGCCAGCAGCCAAGGGATCAGAAGCGAGCAGTACTTC.

This clonotype has more than one count but fewer than ten. The rearrangement uses TRBV10-3 and TRBJ2-2, with a tentative D call TRBD2 (5 bases). Germline values: CDR1 ENHRY, CDR2 SYGVKD. CDR3 length equals 17 residues. The germline V and J ends were trimmed by 8 bases and 4 bases, with 23 bases remaining between them. The CDR3 DNA sequence: TGTGCCATCCGTCCCACACCCAGCGGACTGCGCACCGGGGAGCTGTTTTTT. Protein: CAIRPTPSGLRTGELFF.

V and J are TRBV9 and TRBJ2-7; 8 bases line up with TRBD2. The junction had 9 bases not matched to a gene; V was cut back by 4 bases and J by 3 bases. The CDR3 covers 15 residues. CDR1 is SGDLS and CDR2 is YYNGEE in the germline V gene. The CDR3 DNA is TGTGCCAGCAGCCGAGGGGCTAGCGGGTACTACGAGCAGTACTTC. Translation: CASSRGASGYYEQYF.

This clonotype occurred many times. Being one base from a much bigger clone, this may be a read error. The chain carries TRBV10-3 and TRBJ2-3; D not certain. The germline V gene has CDR1 ENHRY and CDR2 SYGVKD. The CDR3 spans 11 residues. Trimming took off 4 bases at V and 1 base at J, with 0 bases between the two ends. CDR3 loop: CAISGTDTQYF. CDR3 nucleotide sequence: TGTGCCATCAGTGGCACAGATACGCAGTATTTT.

The rearrangement uses TRBV7-6 and TRBJ2-7; D is undetermined. The CDR3 is made up of 14 amino acids. V shed 1 base and J shed 0 bases, with 7 bases lying between them. CDR1 is SGHVS, CDR2 FNYEAQ, per germline. The CDR3 here is CASSLGFFSYEQYF. The CDR3 DNA reads as TGTGCCAGCAGCTTAGGTTTCTTCTCCTACGAGCAGTACTTC.

The J gene is TRBJ1-2, the V gene TRBV9; TRBD1 agrees at 8 bases. The CDR3 covers 13 residues. Unmatched junction bases numbered 5, after V lost 3 bases and J lost 7 bases. Germline values: CDR1 SGDLS, CDR2 YYNGEE. CDR3 nucleotide sequence: TGTGCCAGCAGCGGGACAGGGCCCTTTGGCTACACCTTC. This sequence encodes CASSGTGPFGYTF. The full variable domain, completed using reference TRBV9 and TRBJ1-2, is DSGVTQTPKHLITATGQRVTLRCSPRSGDLSVYWYQQSLDQGLQFLIQYYNGEERAKGNILERFSAQQFPDLHSELNLSSLELGDSALYFCASSGTGPFGYTFGSGTRLTVV.

Comment on this clonotype: Since the CDR3 does not end with the conserved phenylalanine or tryptophan, this likely comes from a read error. The rearrangement joins TRBV5-6 to TRBJ2-7, with D perhaps matching TRBD2 (5 bases). Per germline, CDR1 SGHDT and CDR2 YYEEEE. The V and J ends lost 4 bases and 2 bases respectively, with 10 bases between them. The CDR3 consists of 13 residues. The CDR3 protein is CASSRGTPYEQYL. CDR3 sequence (DNA): TGTGCCAGCAGCCGGGGTACTCCCTACGAGCAGTACCTC.

The genes are TRBV13 and TRBJ2-1; 11 nucleotides agree with TRBD1. Germline CDR1 is PRHDT and CDR2 is FYEKMQ (reference sequence). J gave up 7 bases and V 6 bases, and 5 bases lay outside the gene matches. This CDR3 has 14 amino acids. The CDR3 is CASSGQGAGNEQFF. CDR3 DNA: TGTGCCAGCAGTGGACAGGGGGCCGGGAATGAGCAGTTCTTC. The whole variable domain, filled in from reference TRBV13 and TRBJ2-1, reads AAGVIQSPRHLIKEKRETATLKCYPIPRHDTVYWYQQGPGQDPQFLISFYEKMQSDKGSIPDRFSAQQFSDYHSELNMSSLELGDSALYFCASSGQGAGNEQFFGPGTRLTVL.

The J gene is TRBJ2-3, the V gene TRBV18; 7 nucleotides match TRBD1. CDR3 length: 12 amino acids. The ends lost 9 bases at V and 9 bases at J; junction bases unmatched: 9. CDR1 KGHSH and CDR2 LQKENI come from the germline V gene. Here the CDR3 DNA reads TGTGCCAGTATCCGGGACAGTATAACGCAGTATTTT. Translation gives CASIRDSITQYF.

This clonotype was picked up a small number of times. This sequence joins TRBV5-6 and TRBJ1-1; D unresolved. This CDR3 spans 16 amino acids. CDR1 and CDR2 from the germline V gene are SGHDT and YYEEEE. The V gene lost 1 base and the J gene lost 2 bases, with 15 bases spanning the gap. The CDR3 here is CASSLLGRRANTEAFF. The DNA for the CDR3 is TGTGCCAGCAGCTTGTTGGGGAGGAGAGCTAACACTGAAGCTTTCTTT.

This clonotype was observed a few times. The chain combines TRBV5-1 with TRBJ1-1; D not resolved. The V gene lost 0 bases and the J gene lost 3 bases, with 9 bases spanning the gap. The CDR3 contains 14 residues. Germline loops: CDR1 SGHRS, CDR2 YFSETQ. This CDR3 reads CASSLGVSHTEAFF. The CDR3 DNA reads TGCGCCAGCAGCTTGGGAGTTTCCCACACTGAAGCTTTCTTT. Supplemented by reference TRBV5-1 and TRBJ1-1, the full variable domain reads KAGVTQTPRYLIKTRGQQVTLSCSPISGHRSVSWYQQTPGQGLQFLFEYFSETQRNKGNFPGRFSGRQFSNSRSEMNVSTLELGDSALYLCASSLGVSHTEAFFGQGTRLTVV.

The rearrangement links TRBV9 to TRBJ2-3; TRBD1 is a possible D gene (6 bases). CDR1 SGDLS and CDR2 YYNGEE come from the germline V gene. Trimming left V 4 bases short and J 2 bases short, with 14 bases between. The CDR3 covers 15 residues. The CDR3 sequence is CASSITGFSTDTQYF. In nucleotides, the CDR3 is TGTGCCAGCAGCATCACAGGGTTCTCCACAGATACGCAGTATTTT.

This clonotype was counted a few times. V gene TRBV20-1 combines with J gene TRBJ1-2; D is unclear. This CDR3 contains 11 residues. V was trimmed by 6 bases and J by 10 bases, leaving 15 bases between them. Germline V gives CDR1 DFQATT, CDR2 SNEGSKA (reference sequence). CDR3: CSAARTVNYTF. CDR3 nucleotides: TGCAGTGCGGCCCGGACCGTCAACTACACCTTC.

The chain uses TRBV7-3 and TRBJ2-3, with 7 bases fitting TRBD1. This CDR3 spans 17 amino acids. The V gene's germline CDR1 is SGHTA and CDR2 FQGTGA. Trimming removed 5 bases from V and 4 bases from J; junction bases left unmatched: 15. The CDR3 nucleotides read TGTGCCAGCAGCGGGGACATAAGGGGGCCGACGGCAGATACGCAGTATTTT. Encoded protein: CASSGDIRGPTADTQYF.

The chain couples TRBV20-1 to TRBJ2-3; 12 positions match TRBD2. V was clipped by 0 bases and J by 6 bases; unmatched bases: 13. The germline gives CDR1 DFQATT, CDR2 SNEGSKA (reference sequence). The CDR3 covers 18 residues. The CDR3 coding sequence is TGCAGTGCTAGAGATGTGCGGTTTCTAGCGGGAGGGAGGGATACGCAGTATTTT. This gives the protein CSARDVRFLAGGRDTQYF.

This clonotype was seen only a few times. This chain links TRBV10-3 with TRBJ1-1; 7 positions agree with TRBD1. Germline V lookup: CDR1 ENHRY, CDR2 SYGVKD. The CDR3 consists of 15 residues. J was trimmed by 0 bases and V by 6 bases; bases with no gene match: 7. Here the CDR3 reads CAISGTASMNTEAFF. The CDR3 region has the DNA TGTGCCATCAGCGGGACAGCTTCTATGAACACTGAAGCTTTCTTT.